This TCR beta chain was captured in a study of TIL therapy for anti-PD-1-resistant metastatic lung cancer. This was the immunoSEQ v3 assay. The method was immunoSEQ multiplex PCR; TCRdb's version includes in-frame clones alone and lacks a portion of them. The data hold several thousand clones, with around three fifths observed a single time. Study results and caveats: Treatment-naive, never-smoker and oncogene-addicted patients were overrepresented in this highly selected cohort.

The count of this clone is one. What it binds is not known. Germline V lookup: CDR1 GTSNPN, CDR2 SVGIG (reference sequence). V gave up 3 bases and J gave up 8 bases, with 19 bases separating them. The CDR3 length is 14 residues. Time point specified: pre-treatment sample, taken before nivolumab and TIL therapy. Pleural nodules or supraclavicular lymph nodes made up most of the excised metastases sampled. This TCR came from a person between 30 and 80 years old with non-small cell lung cancer. The material sequenced was tumor tissue, taken at baseline. The chain combines TRBV30 with TRBJ1-2; tentative D call: TRBD1 (5 bases). The CDR3 protein is CAWRAGTYGTGYTF. Written as DNA, the CDR3 is TGTGCCTGGAGGGCCGGGACCTACGGCACCGGCTACACCTTC.